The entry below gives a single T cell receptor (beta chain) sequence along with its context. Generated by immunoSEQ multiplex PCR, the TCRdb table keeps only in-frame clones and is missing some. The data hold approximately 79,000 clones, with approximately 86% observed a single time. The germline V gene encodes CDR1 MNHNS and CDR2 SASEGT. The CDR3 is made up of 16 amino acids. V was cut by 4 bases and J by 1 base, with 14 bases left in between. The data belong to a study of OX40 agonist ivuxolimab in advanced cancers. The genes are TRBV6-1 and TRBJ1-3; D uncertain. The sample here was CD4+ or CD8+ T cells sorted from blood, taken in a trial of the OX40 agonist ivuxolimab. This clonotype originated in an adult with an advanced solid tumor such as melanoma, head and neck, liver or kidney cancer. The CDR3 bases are TGTGCCAGCAGTGCGTTTGGGGAGAGATCTGGAAACACCATATATTTT. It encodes CASSAFGERSGNTIYF.